This T cell receptor beta chain is from a study of regulatory T cells in long-lasting Graves disease (dated by TCRdb to the early 2020s). Some background on the complete study: Persistent Graves' disease meant more than 5 years of antithyroid drug treatment with TSH receptor autoantibodies that stayed positive. A total of around 35 samples were covered by TCR sequencing, comprising about 13 persistent and roughly 20 newly diagnosed Graves' disease patients. This study used TCR sequencing and RNA sequencing of peripheral blood to compare persistent Graves' disease patients against newly diagnosed Graves' disease patients. The study took place in China and was registered as a clinical trial. On average, persistent Graves' disease patients in the clinical cohort had been on antithyroid drugs for about 10.3 years. Beyond this particular receptor, the publication reports: Sequencing and analysis were limited to the TCR beta chain. Preferential use of TRBV28, TRBJ1-2 and TRBJ2-5 was observed in persistent disease, whereas TRBV20-1 and TRBJ2-1 were favored in newly diagnosed disease. Lower TCR Shannon entropy and fewer highly expanded clones were observed in persistent Graves' disease patients than in newly diagnosed patients, which suggested clonal expansion. The small sample size was acknowledged by the authors as a limitation that may reduce accuracy. More public clonotypes were shared among persistent patients (under 3,000) than among newly diagnosed patients (roughly 1,000). The study examined only peripheral blood because the primary lesion, thyroid tissue, could not be accessed.

Per the germline V gene, MNHNS is the CDR1 and SASEGT is the CDR2. The CDR3 covers 13 residues, taking in both the cysteine and the phenylalanine. Of all the DNA, just the CDR3 is kept, 39 bases in frame from base 1. V is cut by 6 bases and J by 4 bases, and the space between the germline ends is 12 bases. The time point label for this specimen denotes: persistent/refractory GD, antithyroid drugs over 5 years with positive TRAb. RNA was extracted from PBMCs in TRIzol for both TCR sequencing and RNA sequencing. The diagnosis of Graves' disease was made according to American Thyroid Association guidelines. Patients were recruited from an endocrinology department in Xi'an, China. Each patient gave 8.5 to 9.5 milliliters of peripheral blood, collected in an EDTA anticoagulant tube. PBMCs were isolated by Ficoll Paque Plus density gradient separation without further T cell sorting. An Agilent 2100 Bioanalyzer and agarose gel were used to assess RNA quality, and a NanoDrop 2000 was used to measure RNA concentration.

This clonotype was recorded a few times. No cognate antigen has been identified for it. Base-call qualities are not available, and no considerably larger clone is one nucleotide away. Libraries came from multiplex PCR. The reads were generated on an Illumina HiSeq 4000. iRepertoire HTBI primers and Arm-PCR amplification of CDR3 regions were used to construct TCR beta libraries. Before sequencing, the PCR products went through gel purification. In the paper's pipeline: Across samples, around 58 TRBV and over 11 TRBJ segments were identified and used for gene usage analysis of CDR3 amino acid clonotypes. Filtered high-quality paired reads were merged into contigs using COPE and FqMerger. BLAST was used to align contigs to the IMGT TRBV, TRBD and TRBJ reference genes, and CDR3 was defined following IMGT. Any clonotype with a frequency above 0.1% was classified as a highly expanded clone. Repertoire diversity was measured by Shannon entropy, and V-J evenness by the Gini coefficient. Public clonotypes were defined as clonotypes shared by more than one individual. Starting from the raw public reads, TCRdb applied fastp trimming at Q25, assembled clones with MiXCR and retained in-frame beta chains. For every CDR3 protein sequence, its rows merge into one entry that carries the most common genes and DNA. The V and J calls here are based on TCRdb, not the publication. The sample yields hundreds of thousands of distinct CDR3 sequences; around a fifth were counted once. The ten largest make up 25% to 35% of the sample.

The specimen was peripheral blood mononuclear cells (PBMCs), collected when the disease was refractory, from a patient treated with antithyroid drugs. This receptor was taken from a female donor with Graves disease. The chain joins TRBV6-1 to TRBJ1-1; the D region possibly corresponds to TRBD1 (6 bases align). The DNA sequence is TGTGCCAGCAGCCGTTCAGGGGTCACTGAAGCTTTCTTT. Its translation is CASSRSGVTEAFF.